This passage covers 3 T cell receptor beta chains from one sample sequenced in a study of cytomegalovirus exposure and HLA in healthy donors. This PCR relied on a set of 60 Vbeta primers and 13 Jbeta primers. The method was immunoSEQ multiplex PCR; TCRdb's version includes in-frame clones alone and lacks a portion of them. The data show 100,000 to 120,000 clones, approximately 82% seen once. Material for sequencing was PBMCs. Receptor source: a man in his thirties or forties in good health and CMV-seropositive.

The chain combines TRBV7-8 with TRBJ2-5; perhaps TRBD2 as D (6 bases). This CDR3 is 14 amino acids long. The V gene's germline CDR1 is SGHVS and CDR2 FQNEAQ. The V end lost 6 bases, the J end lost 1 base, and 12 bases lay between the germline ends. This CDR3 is CASSRAGSQETQYF. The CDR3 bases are TGTGCCAGCAGTCGCGCCGGGAGCCAAGAGACCCAGTACTTC.

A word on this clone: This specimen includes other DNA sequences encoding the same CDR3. This CDR3 reads CASSLGQEQETQYF. DNA for the CDR3: TGCGCCAGCAGCTTGGGGCAGGAACAAGAGACCCAGTACTTC. V and J are TRBV5-1 and TRBJ2-5, with no clear D. Trimming stripped 0 bases from V and 2 bases from J, with 8 bases between. This CDR3 is built from 14 residues. Germline loops: CDR1 SGHRS, CDR2 YFSETQ.

CDR3 sequence: CASSASGGSNYEQYF. In DNA form, the CDR3 reads TGTGCCAGCAGCGCGAGCGGGGGGTCTAACTACGAGCAGTACTTC. This sequence joins TRBV9 and TRBJ2-7, with TRBD2 matching over 9 bases. The CDR3 loop spans 15 amino acids. Germline lookup yields CDR1 SGDLS and CDR2 YYNGEE. With V trimmed by 3 bases and J by 3 bases, 7 bases remained unmatched.